The 6 T cell receptor beta chains below were found in one sample sequenced in a study of cytomegalovirus exposure and HLA in healthy donors. In the PCR, 60 Vbeta and 13 Jbeta primers were used. TCRdb's table, derived via immunoSEQ multiplex PCR, lists solely in-frame clones and lacks some. The sample yields approximately 130,000 clones, about 79% seen once. Sequencing was done on a sample of PBMCs. The receptors stem from a female donor in good health and CMV-seropositive.

The chain joins TRBV28 to TRBJ1-2, with D possibly being TRBD1 (5 bases). Germline CDR1 reads MDHEN; CDR2 reads SYDVKM. V gave up 6 bases and J gave up 3 bases, with 11 bases separating them. The CDR3 runs to 13 residues. In DNA form, the CDR3 reads TGTGCCAGCAGGCTTGGGGGGGACTATGGCTACACCTTC. Encoded protein: CASRLGGDYGYTF.

This sequence joins TRBV9 and TRBJ2-1, with 7 bases aligning to TRBD2. CDR1 is SGDLS, CDR2 YYNGEE, per germline. The V segment lost 2 bases and the J segment 8 bases; nucleotides outside the gene matches: 10. This CDR3 is 15 amino acids long. The CDR3 DNA sequence: TGTGCCAGCAGCGTCAAACTAGCGAATAACGATGAGCAGTTCTTC. Protein: CASSVKLANNDEQFF.

This rearrangement joins TRBV5-4 to TRBJ2-2, with D unresolved. The CDR3 contains 14 residues. CDR1 is SGHNT and CDR2 is YYREEE in the germline V gene (reference sequence). V lost 2 bases and J 2 bases, leaving 7 bases between the germline ends. CDR3 in amino acids: CASSFPGNTGELFF. The DNA for the CDR3 is TGTGCCAGCAGCTTTCCAGGAAACACCGGGGAGCTGTTTTTT. The full variable domain, its missing parts supplied by reference TRBV5-4 and TRBJ2-2, is ETGVTQSPTHLIKTRGQQVTLRCSSQSGHNTVSWYQQALGQGPQFIFQYYREEENGRGNFPPRFSGLQFPNYSSELNVNALELDDSALYLCASSFPGNTGELFFGEGSRLTVL.

This rearrangement joins TRBV11-2 to TRBJ1-1; D gene unclear. Germline-derived CDR1 and CDR2 are SGHAT and FQNNGV. The CDR3 spans 14 residues. V gave up 0 bases and J gave up 2 bases, with 7 bases separating them. This CDR3 is CASSLDTTNTEAFF. The CDR3 DNA sequence: TGTGCCAGCAGCTTAGACACCACTAACACTGAAGCTTTCTTT.

This rearrangement joins TRBV5-1 to TRBJ2-5; 7 positions agree with TRBD1. The end of the DNA is better explained by TRBJ2-7, so the J call may be wrong. In germline, CDR1 is SGHRS, CDR2 YFSETQ. CDR3 length: 16 residues. Here the CDR3 DNA reads TGCGCCAGCAGCCGGCCGTCAGGGGGAACGCCGTACGAGCAGTACTTC. Its protein product is CASSRPSGGTPYEQYF.

The J gene is TRBJ1-6, the V gene TRBV7-2, with a tentative D call TRBD1 (6 bases). CDR1 is SGHTA, CDR2 FQGNSA, per germline. This CDR3 contains 16 residues. V gave up 5 bases and J gave up 6 bases, with 17 bases separating them. CDR3 loop: CASSTKTGRGNSPLHF. The CDR3 bases are TGTGCCAGCAGCACCAAGACAGGTCGAGGTAATTCACCCCTCCACTTT.